Below are 4 T cell receptor beta chains sequenced from a single sample in a study of response to subunit inactivated influenza vaccine (dated by TCRdb to 2016 to 2019). The protocol used for the library was RT-PCR. Instrument used: Illumina HiSeq 2500. TCRdb cleaned the public reads at Q25 with fastp, built clones with MiXCR and kept in-frame beta chains. All rows with the same CDR3 protein become a single entry with the most common DNA and genes. In all, the sample holds more than 400,000 distinct CDR3 sequences, and around 7.7% of those were seen once. Around 13% of the sample is held by the ten biggest clonotypes. The sample in question was PBMCs from blood, obtained less than 25 months after vaccination. The receptors were gathered from a man aged 45-69 years who received an inactivated influenza vaccine. Donor details come from another sample of the same person, matched by shared clones.

This clonotype occurred a few times. The genes are TRBV4-2 and TRBJ2-7, with 8 positions matching TRBD1. The CDR3 is 15 amino acids. Germline CDR1 reads LGHNA; CDR2 reads YNFKEQ. V was pared by 1 base and J by 12 bases, with 14 bases of the junction left unmatched. CDR3 sequence (DNA): TGTGCCAGCAGCCAAGGGGATCAGGGGGCGAGGGTTTCGTACTTC. The encoded protein is CASSQGDQGARVSYF.

This chain uses TRBV7-2 with TRBJ2-3; 11 nucleotides align to TRBD2. The CDR3 has 15 amino acids. With 4 bases clipped from V and 5 bases from J, the junction kept 5 bases outside the gene matches. CDR1 SGHTA and CDR2 FQGNSA come from the germline V gene. The CDR3, as DNA: TGTGCCAGCAGCTCTCCCGGGACTAGCGGAGATACGCAGTATTTT. Protein: CASSSPGTSGDTQYF.

CDR3 nucleotides: TGTGCCAGCAGTGCAGGGGAAGTACAGGGCTACACCTTC. This gives the protein CASSAGEVQGYTF. The chain couples TRBV2 to TRBJ1-2; D possibly corresponds to TRBD1 (6 bases). The CDR3 spans 13 residues. V was cut by 4 bases and J by 8 bases, with 14 bases left in between. The germline CDR1 and CDR2 sequences are SNHLY and FYNNEI.

Ten or more counts support this clonotype. The V and J genes are TRBV5-1 and TRBJ2-3; D gene ambiguous. Trimming took off 0 bases at V and 0 bases at J, with 5 bases between the two ends. Germline V CDR1 and CDR2: SGHRS, YFSETQ. The CDR3 runs to 14 residues. DNA for the CDR3: TGCGCCAGCAGCTTGGGGGCTAGCACAGATACGCAGTATTTT. This sequence encodes CASSLGASTDTQYF.